The 21 T cell receptor beta chains reported below all come from one sample, sequenced in a study of control samples from healthy donors and cancer patients (dated by TCRdb to about 2020). Libraries were made using the immunoSEQ multiplex PCR assay. TCRdb retrieved this table from immuneACCESS and kept in-frame rearrangements only. Not all clones are present; in checked studies, unresolved V genes account for under half, and no reason is known for the remainder. For this sample the table gives approximately 85,000 clones, of which around 90% were detected only once. Roughly 7.2% of the sample is in the top ten clones. Specimen: blood. Receptors originate from a woman aged 60 to 75 in good health.

The V call is TRBV12-3 or TRBV12-4, the J call TRBJ2-2; D remains unclear. The ends were cut back, 3 bases at V and 9 bases at J, with 11 bases in the middle. This CDR3 contains 13 residues. CDR3 sequence reads: CASSFGSPWELFF. Written as DNA, the CDR3 is TGTGCCAGCAGTTTTGGGTCTCCCTGGGAGCTGTTTTTT.

The chain links TRBV10-2 to TRBJ2-1; weak D call: TRBD2 (6 bases). Germline lookup yields CDR1 WSHSY and CDR2 SAAADI. The V end lost 1 base, the J end lost 3 bases, and 13 bases lay between the germline ends. The CDR3 covers 16 residues. The DNA for the CDR3 is TGCGCCAGCAGTGAGTATTTCGGGGAGGTCTACAATGAGCAGTTCTTC. Encoded protein: CASSEYFGEVYNEQFF.

The chain combines TRBV6-5 with TRBJ2-3; perhaps TRBD2 as D (5 bases). The CDR3 has 14 amino acids. Trimming removed 8 bases at V and 2 bases at J, with 14 bases between. Germline CDR1 MNHEY, CDR2 SVGAGI. CDR3 sequence reads: CASVPQRPTDTQYF. The CDR3, as DNA: TGTGCCAGCGTCCCACAGCGGCCCACAGATACGCAGTATTTT.

This clone was detected only once. The chain links TRBV7-9 to TRBJ1-1; 11 bases align to TRBD1. With V trimmed by 4 bases and J by 6 bases, 16 bases remained unmatched. The CDR3 has 18 amino acids. Germline values: CDR1 SEHNR, CDR2 FQNEAQ (reference sequence). The CDR3 DNA reads TGTGCCAGCAGCTCTTCTACCGGGACAGGGGGAATAGCCGCTGAAGCTTTCTTT. This codes for CASSSSTGTGGIAAEAFF.

CDR3 region: CASSQGRDNEKLFF. CDR3 nucleotide sequence: TGTGCCAGCAGCCAAGGCCGGGACAATGAAAAACTGTTTTTT. The chain employs TRBV7-8 and TRBJ1-4; possible D gene TRBD1, 5 bases. Germline CDR1 reads SGHVS; CDR2 reads FQNEAQ. The CDR3 contains 14 residues. The ends were cut back, 5 bases at V and 5 bases at J, with 12 bases in the middle.

The chain uses TRBV19 and TRBJ1-2; TRBD1 agrees at 9 bases. Germline-derived CDR1 and CDR2 are LNHDA and SQIVND (reference sequence). V dropped 4 bases and J dropped 5; count of bases not matched to a gene: 8. This CDR3 contains 15 residues. In nucleotides, the CDR3 is TGTGCCAGTAGTAGCAGGGTACAGGGGGCATATGGCTACACCTTC. Amino acid sequence: CASSSRVQGAYGYTF. Supplemented by reference TRBV19 and TRBJ1-2, the full variable domain reads DGGITQSPKYLFRKEGQNVTLSCEQNLNHDAMYWYRQDPGQGLRLIYYSQIVNDFQKGDIAEGYSVSREKKESFPLTVTSAQKNPTAFYLCASSSRVQGAYGYTFGSGTRLTVV.

The chain couples TRBV6-4 to TRBJ2-1; 9 bases line up with TRBD2. The CDR3 runs 15 residues. Losses at the gene ends were 5 bases for V and 0 bases for J; bases not matched to a gene: 2. The germline gives CDR1 MRHNA, CDR2 SNTAGT. CDR3 residues: CASSLSGSSYNEQFF. The CDR3 coding sequence is TGTGCCAGCAGTCTTAGCGGGAGCTCCTACAATGAGCAGTTCTTC.

The chain has TRBV28 and TRBJ2-1; 10 nucleotides agree with TRBD2. The germline gives CDR1 MDHEN, CDR2 SYDVKM. The ends lost 6 bases at V and 9 bases at J; junction bases unmatched: 14. The CDR3 has 16 amino acids. CDR3 coding DNA: TGTGCCAGCAGCAGCGGGAGGGTAGTAAAGGGGGGTGAGCAGTTCTTC. It yields the protein CASSSGRVVKGGEQFF.

The V and J genes are TRBV11-2 and TRBJ1-2; 7 bases fit TRBD1. Germline CDR1 and CDR2: SGHAT and FQNNGV. The CDR3 is made up of 13 amino acids. After removal of 4 bases from V and 10 bases from J, the junction contained 9 bases not matched to a gene. CDR3 in DNA: TGTGCCAGCAGCTACGGGACAGCGTTTGCCTACACCTTC. It encodes CASSYGTAFAYTF.

The chain employs TRBV15 and TRBJ1-1, with TRBD1 identical over 7 bases. Germline CDR1 LNHNV, CDR2 YYDKDF (reference sequence). This CDR3 region has 13 residues. Trimming at V came to 10 bases and at J to 0 bases, leaving 5 bases not matched to a gene. The CDR3 loop is CAIQGQVNTEAFF. For the CDR3, the DNA is TGTGCCATCCAAGGACAGGTGAACACTGAAGCTTTCTTT. The entire variable domain, with the rest obtained from reference TRBV15 and TRBJ1-1, is as follows: DAMVIQNPRYQVTQFGKPVTLSCSQTLNHNVMYWYQQKSSQAPKLLFHYYDKDFNNEADTPDNFQSRRPNTSFCFLDIRSPGLGDTAMYLCAIQGQVNTEAFFGQGTRLTVV.

The gene calls are TRBV18 and TRBJ2-3; 10 nucleotides line up with TRBD2. There are 15 residues in the CDR3. V lost 3 bases to trimming and J lost 6 bases; unmatched junction nucleotides: 6. CDR1 and CDR2 from the germline V gene are KGHSH and LQKENI. In DNA form, the CDR3 reads TGTGCCAGCTCACCCGGTAGCGGGAGGATGGATACGCAGTATTTT. Protein product: CASSPGSGRMDTQYF.

The rearrangement uses TRBV4-1 and TRBJ2-3, with D possibly being TRBD1 (5 bases). The CDR3 consists of 17 residues. CDR1 and CDR2 from the germline V gene are MGHRA and YSYEKL. The V end lost 5 bases, the J end lost 0 bases, and 18 bases lay between the germline ends. The CDR3 loop is CASSGLSGKSSTDTQYF. The CDR3 coding sequence is TGCGCCAGCAGCGGTCTATCAGGGAAGTCTAGCACAGATACGCAGTATTTT.

The V gene is TRBV28, the J gene TRBJ2-1; TRBD2 matches 9 bases. CDR1 MDHEN and CDR2 SYDVKM come from the germline V gene. The CDR3 loop spans 16 amino acids. Trimming at V came to 6 bases and at J to 8 bases, leaving 14 bases not matched to a gene. The CDR3 sequence: CASSPRRSGGLDEQFF. In DNA, the CDR3 is TGTGCCAGCAGCCCCCGCCGTAGCGGGGGTTTGGATGAGCAGTTCTTC.

This clone was seen a single time. The chain employs TRBV3-1 (or the pseudogene TRBV3-2) and TRBJ2-3, with D perhaps given as TRBD1 or TRBD2 (5 bases each). V gave up 0 bases and J gave up 2 bases, with 12 bases separating them. Germline lookup yields CDR1 LGHDT and CDR2 YNNKEL (reference sequence). The CDR3 contains 16 residues. CDR3 protein: CASSQDLGEYTDTQYF. The CDR3 DNA reads TGTGCCAGCAGCCAAGATTTGGGGGAATACACAGATACGCAGTATTTT.

This chain joins TRBV9 and TRBJ2-1; D unclear. Germline V gives CDR1 SGDLS, CDR2 YYNGEE. CDR3 length: 16 residues. V lost 0 bases to trimming and J lost 0 bases, with 10 bases between them. This CDR3 reads CASSVDGQSSYNEQFF. CDR3 coding DNA: TGTGCCAGCAGCGTAGACGGCCAAAGCTCCTACAATGAGCAGTTCTTC.

The CDR3 reads CASRISRGNNSPLHF. The DNA of the CDR3 is TGTGCCAGCAGAATCTCCAGGGGGAATAATTCACCCCTCCACTTT. The rearrangement joins TRBV28 to TRBJ1-6; 7 bases fit TRBD1. V shed 6 bases, J shed 5 bases, and the junction held 7 bases outside the gene matches. The CDR3 totals 15 residues. The germline CDR1 and CDR2 sequences are MDHEN and SYDVKM.

The V call is TRBV12-5, the J call TRBJ2-1; unclear D gene. Germline lookup yields CDR1 LGHNT and CDR2 FRNRAP. There are 11 residues in the CDR3. V gave up 5 bases and J gave up 8 bases, with 7 bases separating them. The CDR3 loop reads CASGALDEQFF. CDR3 DNA: TGTGCTAGTGGTGCCCTGGATGAGCAGTTCTTC.

CDR3 bases: TGTGCCAGCAGCTTAGGGTCGGGGCCTGGCTACACCTTC. It is translated as CASSLGSGPGYTF. The chain is built from TRBV11-2 and TRBJ1-2, with D perhaps matching TRBD1 (5 bases). Germline V lookup: CDR1 SGHAT, CDR2 FQNNGV. The CDR3 loop spans 13 amino acids. The V and J ends lost 1 base and 7 bases respectively, with 10 bases between them.

The chain is built from TRBV7-2 and TRBJ2-3, with D unresolved. The germline V gene has CDR1 SGHTA and CDR2 FQGNSA. The CDR3 extends over 11 amino acids. V lost 5 bases and J lost 7, with 7 bases in between. CDR3 nucleotides: TGTGCCAGCAGCCCTAGTTATACGCAGTATTTT. This codes for CASSPSYTQYF.

Concerning this clone itself: At one boundary the junction diverges from the germline segment, which might be a read error. V is TRBV2 and J is TRBJ2-7; no reliable D call. The CDR3 contains 11 residues. From germline, CDR1 is SNHLY and CDR2 FYNNEI. CDR3 region: CASSASSEQYF. CDR3 sequence (DNA): TGTGCCAGCAGTGCGTCCTCCGAGCAGTACTTC.

The DNA of the CDR3 is TGCAGCGTTGTAAGGCTAGCGGAACACAATGAGCAGTTCTTC. It yields the protein CSVVRLAEHNEQFF. The rearrangement joins TRBV29-1 to TRBJ2-1; 7 nucleotides align to TRBD2. Germline CDR1 SQVTM, CDR2 ANQGSEA. With 4 bases clipped from V and 5 bases from J, the junction kept 8 bases outside the gene matches. The CDR3 covers 14 residues.